The T cell receptor beta chain under discussion was sequenced for a study of blood T cell repertoires in COVID-19. Across the whole study: Italy, Spain and the United States were the sources of the convalescent and acute COVID-19 samples.

Study processing details: Using reference gene primer amplification, nucleated cell counts were estimated. Produced via immunoSEQ multiplex PCR; TCRdb's table is partial and in-frame only. That table is the source of V, J and clone size, and D and trimming were worked out from the DNA. Altogether under 70,000 clones are present, just under 90% being singletons, with the ten largest covering around 4%. The sequencing input was peripheral blood. The TCR was taken from a man between 50 and 59 years old with acute or convalescent COVID-19.

CDR3: CASSEGGVYNQPQHF. DNA of the CDR3: TGTGCCAGCAGTGAAGGGGGAGTATACAATCAGCCCCAGCATTTT. The V and J genes are TRBV2 and TRBJ1-5; the D is unclear. The CDR3 consists of 15 residues. CDR1 is SNHLY, CDR2 FYNNEI, per germline. V was pared by 1 base and J by 3 bases, with 10 bases between.